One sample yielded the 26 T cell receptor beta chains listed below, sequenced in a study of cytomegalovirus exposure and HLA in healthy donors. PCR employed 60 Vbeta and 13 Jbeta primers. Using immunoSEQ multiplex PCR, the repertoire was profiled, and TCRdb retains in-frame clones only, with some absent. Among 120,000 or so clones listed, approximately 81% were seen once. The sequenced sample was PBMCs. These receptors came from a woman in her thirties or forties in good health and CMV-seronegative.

CDR3 region: CASSYHRDRGMREQYF. CDR3 nucleotides: TGTGCCAGCAGCTACCACCGGGACAGGGGAATGCGCGAGCAGTACTTC. The rearrangement links TRBV7-2 to TRBJ2-7, with 10 bases identical to TRBD1. V lost 4 bases and J lost 6; bases outside the gene matches: 12. This CDR3 spans 16 amino acids. In germline, CDR1 is SGHTA, CDR2 FQGNSA.

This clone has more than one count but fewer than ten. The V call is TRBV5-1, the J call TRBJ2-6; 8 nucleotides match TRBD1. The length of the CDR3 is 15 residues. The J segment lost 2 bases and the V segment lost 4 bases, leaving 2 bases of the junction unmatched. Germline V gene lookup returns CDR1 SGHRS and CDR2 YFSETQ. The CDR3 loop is CASSLDRAGANVLTF. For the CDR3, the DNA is TGCGCCAGCAGCCTGGACAGGGCTGGGGCCAACGTCCTGACTTTC.

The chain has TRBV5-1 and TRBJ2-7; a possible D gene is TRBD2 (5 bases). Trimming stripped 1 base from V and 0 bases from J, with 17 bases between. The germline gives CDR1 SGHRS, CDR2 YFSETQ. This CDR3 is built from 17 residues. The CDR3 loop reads CASSLFGLAVNSYEQYF. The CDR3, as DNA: TGCGCCAGCAGCTTGTTTGGGCTAGCAGTAAACTCCTACGAGCAGTACTTC.

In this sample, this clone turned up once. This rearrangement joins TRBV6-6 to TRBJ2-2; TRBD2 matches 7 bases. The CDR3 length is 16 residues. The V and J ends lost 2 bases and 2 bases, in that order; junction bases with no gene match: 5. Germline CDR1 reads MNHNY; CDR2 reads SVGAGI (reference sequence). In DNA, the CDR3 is TGTGCCAGCAGTTACCTTGGCGGGGGAAACACCGGGGAGCTGTTTTTT. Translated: CASSYLGGGNTGELFF.

The CDR3 DNA follows: TGTGCCAGCAGTTCCCGGAGCGGCGGGGAGCTGTTTTTT. Amino acids: CASSSRSGGELFF. The chain is built from TRBV6-5 and TRBJ2-2, with D perhaps TRBD2 (5 bases). Germline loops: CDR1 MNHEY, CDR2 SVGAGI. CDR3 length: 13 amino acids. V dropped 4 bases and J dropped 7 bases, with 10 bases sitting between them.

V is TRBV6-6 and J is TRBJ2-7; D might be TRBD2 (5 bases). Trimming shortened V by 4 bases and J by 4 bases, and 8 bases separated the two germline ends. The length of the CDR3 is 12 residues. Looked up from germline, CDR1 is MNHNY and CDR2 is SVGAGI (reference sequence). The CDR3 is CASSFSGYEQYF. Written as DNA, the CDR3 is TGTGCCAGCAGTTTCAGCGGATACGAGCAGTACTTC.

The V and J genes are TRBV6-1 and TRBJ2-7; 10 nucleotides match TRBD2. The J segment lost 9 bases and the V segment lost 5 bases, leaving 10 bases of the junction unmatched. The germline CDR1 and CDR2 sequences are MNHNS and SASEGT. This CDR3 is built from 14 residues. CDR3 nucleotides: TGTGCCAGCAGTAGACTAGCGGGCGACGTCGGGCAGTACTTC. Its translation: CASSRLAGDVGQYF.

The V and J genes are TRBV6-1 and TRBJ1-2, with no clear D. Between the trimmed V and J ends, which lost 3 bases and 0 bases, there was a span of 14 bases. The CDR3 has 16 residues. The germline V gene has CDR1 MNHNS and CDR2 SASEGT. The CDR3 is CASSDPSREPNYGYTF. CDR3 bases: TGTGCCAGCAGTGATCCGTCGAGAGAGCCTAACTATGGCTACACCTTC.

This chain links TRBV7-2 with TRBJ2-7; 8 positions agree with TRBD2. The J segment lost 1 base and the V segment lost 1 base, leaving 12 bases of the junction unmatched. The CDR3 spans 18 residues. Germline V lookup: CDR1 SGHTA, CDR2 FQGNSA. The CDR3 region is CASSLVGIREGLSYEQYF. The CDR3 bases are TGTGCCAGCAGCTTAGTCGGTATCCGGGAGGGCCTTTCCTACGAGCAGTACTTC.

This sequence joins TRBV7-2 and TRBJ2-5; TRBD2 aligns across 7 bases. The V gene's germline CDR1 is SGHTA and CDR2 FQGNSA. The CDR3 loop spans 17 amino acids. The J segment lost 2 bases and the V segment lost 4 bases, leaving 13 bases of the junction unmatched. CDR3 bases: TGTGCCAGCAGCTACCCCACTAGCGTCGTGGGGCAAGAGACCCAGTACTTC. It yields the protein CASSYPTSVVGQETQYF.

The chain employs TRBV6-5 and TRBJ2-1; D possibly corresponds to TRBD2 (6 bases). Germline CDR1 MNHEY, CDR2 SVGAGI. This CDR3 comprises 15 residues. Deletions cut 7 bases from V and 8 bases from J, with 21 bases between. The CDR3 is CASTQGTWGDHEQFF. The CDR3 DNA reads TGTGCCAGCACCCAGGGAACGTGGGGGGACCATGAGCAGTTCTTC.

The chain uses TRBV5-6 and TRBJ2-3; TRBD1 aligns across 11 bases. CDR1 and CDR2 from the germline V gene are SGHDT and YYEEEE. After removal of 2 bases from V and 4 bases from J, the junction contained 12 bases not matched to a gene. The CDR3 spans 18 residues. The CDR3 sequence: CASSLRDRGFLFADTQYF. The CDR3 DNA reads TGTGCCAGCAGCTTAAGGGACAGGGGGTTTTTATTCGCAGATACGCAGTATTTT.

The CDR3: CASSMKIGEGQPQHF. CDR3 nucleotide sequence: TGTGCCAGTAGTATGAAAATCGGGGAAGGTCAGCCCCAGCATTTT. This chain uses TRBV19 with TRBJ1-5, with D uncertain. Germline values: CDR1 LNHDA, CDR2 SQIVND (reference sequence). The CDR3 totals 15 residues. Trimming cost V 3 bases and J 6 bases, with 15 bases left between them. Full variable domain (outside the CDR3, taken from reference TRBV19 and TRBJ1-5): DGGITQSPKYLFRKEGQNVTLSCEQNLNHDAMYWYRQDPGQGLRLIYYSQIVNDFQKGDIAEGYSVSREKKESFPLTVTSAQKNPTAFYLCASSMKIGEGQPQHFGDGTRLSIL.

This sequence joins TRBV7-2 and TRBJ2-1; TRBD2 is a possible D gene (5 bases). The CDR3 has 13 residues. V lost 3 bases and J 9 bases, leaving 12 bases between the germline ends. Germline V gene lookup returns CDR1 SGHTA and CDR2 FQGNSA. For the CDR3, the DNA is TGTGCCAGCAGCTTGAGCGGATCGACTGAGCAGTTCTTC. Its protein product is CASSLSGSTEQFF.

The CDR3 nucleotides read TGTGCCAGCAGTGAAGCGCCCCTTCAGACCGGGGAGCTGTTTTTT. Translation gives CASSEAPLQTGELFF. This chain links TRBV2 with TRBJ2-2; D remains ambiguous. The V and J ends lost 0 bases and 5 bases respectively, with 10 bases between them. Per the germline V gene, CDR1 is SNHLY and CDR2 is FYNNEI. The CDR3 consists of 15 residues.

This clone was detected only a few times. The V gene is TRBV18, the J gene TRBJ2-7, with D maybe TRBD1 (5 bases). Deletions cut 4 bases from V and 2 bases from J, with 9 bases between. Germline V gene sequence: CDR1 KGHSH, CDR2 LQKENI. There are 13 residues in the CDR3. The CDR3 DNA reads TGTGCCAGCTCACGGGGCGGAACCTACGAGCAGTACTTC. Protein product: CASSRGGTYEQYF. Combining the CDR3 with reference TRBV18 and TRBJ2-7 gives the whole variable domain NAGVMQNPRHLVRRRGQEARLRCSPMKGHSHVYWYRQLPEEGLKFMVYLQKENIIDESGMPKERFSAEFPKEGPSILRIQQVVRGDSAAYFCASSRGGTYEQYFGPGTRLTVT.

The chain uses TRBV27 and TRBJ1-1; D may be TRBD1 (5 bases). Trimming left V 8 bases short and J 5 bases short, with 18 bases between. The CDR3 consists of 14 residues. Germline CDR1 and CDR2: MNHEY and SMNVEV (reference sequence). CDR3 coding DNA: TGTGCCAGCTCAATCGGGGGGTCGGCGACTGAAGCTTTCTTT. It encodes CASSIGGSATEAFF.

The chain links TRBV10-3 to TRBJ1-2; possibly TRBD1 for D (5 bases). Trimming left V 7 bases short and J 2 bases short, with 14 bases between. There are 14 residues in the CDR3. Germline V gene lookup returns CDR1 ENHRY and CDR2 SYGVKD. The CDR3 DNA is TGTGCCATCACCGCGGGGGAGGGAAACTATGGCTACACCTTC. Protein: CAITAGEGNYGYTF.

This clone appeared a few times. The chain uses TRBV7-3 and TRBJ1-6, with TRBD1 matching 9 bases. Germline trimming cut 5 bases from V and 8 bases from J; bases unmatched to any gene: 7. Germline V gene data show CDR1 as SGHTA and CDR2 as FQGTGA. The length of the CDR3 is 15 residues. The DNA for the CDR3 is TGTGCCAGCAGCCGAACTGGACAGGGGTATTCACCCCTCCACTTT. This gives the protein CASSRTGQGYSPLHF. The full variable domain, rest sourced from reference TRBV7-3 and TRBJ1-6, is GAGVSQTPSNKVTEKGKYVELRCDPISGHTALYWYRQSLGQGPEFLIYFQGTGAADDSGLPNDRFFAVRPEGSVSTLKIQRTERGDSAVYLCASSRTGQGYSPLHFGNGTRLTVT.

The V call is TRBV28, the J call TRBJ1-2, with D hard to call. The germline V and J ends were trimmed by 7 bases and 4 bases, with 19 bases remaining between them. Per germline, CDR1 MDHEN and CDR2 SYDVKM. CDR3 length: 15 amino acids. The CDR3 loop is CASTPNLARGYGYTF. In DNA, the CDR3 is TGTGCCAGCACCCCCAATTTAGCCCGGGGCTATGGCTACACCTTC.

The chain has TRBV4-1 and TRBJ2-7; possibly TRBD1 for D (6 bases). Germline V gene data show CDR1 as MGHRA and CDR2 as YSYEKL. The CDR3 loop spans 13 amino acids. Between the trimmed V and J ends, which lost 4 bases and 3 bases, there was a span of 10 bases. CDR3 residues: CASSPIQGYEQYF. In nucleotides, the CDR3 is TGCGCCAGCAGCCCAATACAGGGCTACGAGCAGTACTTC.

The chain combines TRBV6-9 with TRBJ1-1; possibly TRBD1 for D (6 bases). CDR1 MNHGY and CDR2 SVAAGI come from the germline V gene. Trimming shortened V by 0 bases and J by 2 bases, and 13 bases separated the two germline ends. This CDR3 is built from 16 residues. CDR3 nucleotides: TGTGCCAGCAGTTATTCGTCAGGGGCTATCAACACTGAAGCTTTCTTT. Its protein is CASSYSSGAINTEAFF.

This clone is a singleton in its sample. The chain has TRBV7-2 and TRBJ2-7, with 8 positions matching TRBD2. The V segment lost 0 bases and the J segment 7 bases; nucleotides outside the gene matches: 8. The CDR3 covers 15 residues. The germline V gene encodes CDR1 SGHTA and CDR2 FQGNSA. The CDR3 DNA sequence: TGTGCCAGCAGCTTAGCGGCCGGGGGGGCGGGTGAGCAGTACTTC. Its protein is CASSLAAGGAGEQYF.

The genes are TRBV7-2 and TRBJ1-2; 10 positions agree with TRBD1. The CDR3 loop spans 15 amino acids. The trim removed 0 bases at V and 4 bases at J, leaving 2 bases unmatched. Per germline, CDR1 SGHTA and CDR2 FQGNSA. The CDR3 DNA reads TGTGCCAGCAGCTTAGCGACAGGGGGCCGCTATGGCTACACCTTC. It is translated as CASSLATGGRYGYTF.

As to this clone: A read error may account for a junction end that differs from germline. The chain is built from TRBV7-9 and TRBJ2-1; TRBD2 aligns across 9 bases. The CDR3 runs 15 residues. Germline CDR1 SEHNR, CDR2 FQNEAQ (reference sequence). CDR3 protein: CSSSSSGGRNNEQFF. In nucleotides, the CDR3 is TGTTCCAGCAGCTCAAGCGGGGGGCGAAACAATGAGCAGTTCTTC.

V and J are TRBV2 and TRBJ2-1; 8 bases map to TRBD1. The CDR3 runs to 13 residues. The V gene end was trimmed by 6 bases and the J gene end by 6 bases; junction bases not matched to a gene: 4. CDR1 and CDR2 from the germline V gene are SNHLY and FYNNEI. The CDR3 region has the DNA TGTGCCAGCAGCCACGGGACAGGCAATGAGCAGTTCTTC. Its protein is CASSHGTGNEQFF.